What follows is one TCR beta chain and its context. Its antigen is unidentified. PCR employed 60 Vbeta and 13 Jbeta primers. Data came from immunoSEQ multiplex PCR; TCRdb stores just in-frame clones and leaves some out. The top ten clones hold approximately 2.5% of a sample with about 160,000 clones, over 60% of them seen once. Germline V gene data show CDR1 as SGHTA and CDR2 as FQGTGA. This CDR3 is built from 14 residues. Deletions cut 5 bases from V and 5 bases from J, with 10 bases between. This record comes from a study of cytomegalovirus exposure and HLA in healthy donors. Findings and limits, study-wide: Indistinguishable V segments such as TRBV6-2 and TRBV6-3 were excluded. Cytomegalovirus association was listed for 164 TCR beta chains. Highest at DRB1 and lowest at HLA-C, TCR association rates differed among HLA loci in a later analysis.

Sequenced input: PBMCs. J is TRBJ1-6 and V is TRBV7-3; D perhaps matches TRBD1 (6 bases). The sequence derives from a woman aged 25 to 39 in good health and CMV-seronegative. CDR3 sequence: CASSRGQDNSPLHF. DNA of the CDR3: TGTGCCAGCAGCCGGGGACAAGATAATTCACCCCTCCACTTT.